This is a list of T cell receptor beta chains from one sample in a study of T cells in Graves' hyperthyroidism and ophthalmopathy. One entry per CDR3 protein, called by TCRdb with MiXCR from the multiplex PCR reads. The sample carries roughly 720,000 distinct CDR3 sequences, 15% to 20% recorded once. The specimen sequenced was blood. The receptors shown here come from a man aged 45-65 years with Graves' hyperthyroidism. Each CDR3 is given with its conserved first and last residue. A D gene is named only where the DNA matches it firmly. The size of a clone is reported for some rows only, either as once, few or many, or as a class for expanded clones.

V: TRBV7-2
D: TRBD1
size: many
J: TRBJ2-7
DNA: TGTGCCAGCAGCTTGAATACAGGGGGATTCTACGAGCAGTACTTC
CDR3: CASSLNTGGFYEQYF

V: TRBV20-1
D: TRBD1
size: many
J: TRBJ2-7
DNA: TGCAGTGCTAGAGTGACAGGGGGCCGTAGCGTTTCTCACGAGCAGTACTTC
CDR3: CSARVTGGRSVSHEQYF

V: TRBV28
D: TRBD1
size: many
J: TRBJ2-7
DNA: TGTGCCAGCAGTTCAGGACAGGGTAACTACGAGCAGTACTTC
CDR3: CASSSGQGNYEQYF

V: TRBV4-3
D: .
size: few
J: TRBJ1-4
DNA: TGCGCCAGCAGCCAAGATGCTGGCCAGTCAGAAAAACTGTTTTTT
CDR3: CASSQDAGQSEKLFF

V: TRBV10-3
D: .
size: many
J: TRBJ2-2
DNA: TGTGCCATCAACGGCCTTAACACCGGGGAGCTGTTTTTT
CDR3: CAINGLNTGELFF

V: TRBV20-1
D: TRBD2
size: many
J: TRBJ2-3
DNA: TGCAGTGCTAGAAAGGGACTAGCGGGAGTCACAGATACGCAGTATTTT
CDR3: CSARKGLAGVTDTQYF

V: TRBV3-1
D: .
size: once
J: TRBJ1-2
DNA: TGTGCCCGCAGCTCGATCGGCACCTATGGCTACACCTTC
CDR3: CARSSIGTYGYTF

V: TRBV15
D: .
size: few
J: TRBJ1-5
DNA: TGTGCCACCAGCGGATTTTCAGGGGTCAATCAGCCCCAGCATTTT
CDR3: CATSGFSGVNQPQHF

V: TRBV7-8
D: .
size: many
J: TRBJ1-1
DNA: TGTGCCAGCAGCTTAGAAGCGTCCACTGAAGCTTTCTTT
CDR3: CASSLEASTEAFF

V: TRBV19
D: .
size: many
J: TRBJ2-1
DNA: TGTGCCAGCAGCATATTAGGGAACGAGCAGTTCTTC
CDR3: CASSILGNEQFF

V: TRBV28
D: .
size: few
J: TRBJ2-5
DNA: TGTGCCAGCAGTTTATCCGGACAGCGGGAGACCCAGTACTTC
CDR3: CASSLSGQRETQYF

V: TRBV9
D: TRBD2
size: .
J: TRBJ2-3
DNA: TGTGCCAGCAGCGTAGTACTAGCGGGATCGGAAGATACGCAGTATTTT
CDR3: CASSVVLAGSEDTQYF

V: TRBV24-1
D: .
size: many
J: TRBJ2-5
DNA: TGTGCCACCAGTGTCGGAGGGGCCGAGACCCAGTACTTC
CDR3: CATSVGGAETQYF

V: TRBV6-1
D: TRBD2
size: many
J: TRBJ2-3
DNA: TGTGCCAGCAGGCAACTAGCGGGCAATCCCGATACGCAGTATTTT
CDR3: CASRQLAGNPDTQYF

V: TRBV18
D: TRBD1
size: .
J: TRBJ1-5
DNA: TGTGCCAGCTCAGGGGACAGAAGCTATAGCAATCAGCCCCAGCATTTT
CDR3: CASSGDRSYSNQPQHF

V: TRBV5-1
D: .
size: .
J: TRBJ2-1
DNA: TGCGCCAGCAGCGGAACCGGGACCACAAATTACAATGAGCAGTTCTTC
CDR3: CASSGTGTTNYNEQFF

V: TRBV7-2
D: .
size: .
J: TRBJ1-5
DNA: TGTGCCAGCAGCTTAGACATGGGAAGGAATCAGCCCCAGCATTTT
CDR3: CASSLDMGRNQPQHF

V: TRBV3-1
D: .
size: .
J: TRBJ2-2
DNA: TGTGCCAGCAGCCAAGCGGGCGGCGCCGGGGAGCTGTTTTTT
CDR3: CASSQAGGAGELFF

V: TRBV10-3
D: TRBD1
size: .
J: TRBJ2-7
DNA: TGTGCCACCATAGACTGGACAGGGGATCACCACGAGCAGTACTTC
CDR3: CATIDWTGDHHEQYF

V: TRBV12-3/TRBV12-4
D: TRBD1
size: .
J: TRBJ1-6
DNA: TGTGCCAGCAGTGCTACAGGGGATACACCCCTCCACTTT
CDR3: CASSATGDTPLHF

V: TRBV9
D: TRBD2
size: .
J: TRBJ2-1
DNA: TGTGCCAGCAGCGTAAGCGGGAGAGCTACGAATGAGCAGTTCTTC
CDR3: CASSVSGRATNEQFF

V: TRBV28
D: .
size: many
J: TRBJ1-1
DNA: TGTGCCAGCAGTTTACACTCGATGAACACTGAAGCTTTCTTT
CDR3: CASSLHSMNTEAFF

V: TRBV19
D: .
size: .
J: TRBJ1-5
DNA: TGTGCCAGTAGTATGGGTTCGGTTGGCAATCAGCCCCAGCATTTT
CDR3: CASSMGSVGNQPQHF

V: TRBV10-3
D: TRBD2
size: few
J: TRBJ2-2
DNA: TGTGCCATCACGGGAGGGCTTAGGACCGGGGAGCTGTTTTTT
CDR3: CAITGGLRTGELFF

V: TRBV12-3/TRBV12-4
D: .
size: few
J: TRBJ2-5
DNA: TGTGCCAGCAGTGTTTACGGGATTAAAGAGACCCAGTACTTC
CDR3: CASSVYGIKETQYF

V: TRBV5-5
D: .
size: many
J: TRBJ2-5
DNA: TGTGCCAGCAGCTCGGCAGGGCTTTCGCAGGGAGAGACCCAGTACTTC
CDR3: CASSSAGLSQGETQYF

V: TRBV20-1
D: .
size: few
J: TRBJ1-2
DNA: TGCAGTGCTAGGCTAGCTAACTATGGCTACACCTTC
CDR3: CSARLANYGYTF

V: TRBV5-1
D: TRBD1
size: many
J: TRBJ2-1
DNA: TGCGCCAGCAGCTTGCTACAGGGGCGATACAATGAGCAGTTCTTC
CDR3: CASSLLQGRYNEQFF

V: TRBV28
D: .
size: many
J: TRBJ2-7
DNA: TGTGCCAGCAGTTTCGTCCCGGCCGCTTCCTACGAGCAGTACTTC
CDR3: CASSFVPAASYEQYF